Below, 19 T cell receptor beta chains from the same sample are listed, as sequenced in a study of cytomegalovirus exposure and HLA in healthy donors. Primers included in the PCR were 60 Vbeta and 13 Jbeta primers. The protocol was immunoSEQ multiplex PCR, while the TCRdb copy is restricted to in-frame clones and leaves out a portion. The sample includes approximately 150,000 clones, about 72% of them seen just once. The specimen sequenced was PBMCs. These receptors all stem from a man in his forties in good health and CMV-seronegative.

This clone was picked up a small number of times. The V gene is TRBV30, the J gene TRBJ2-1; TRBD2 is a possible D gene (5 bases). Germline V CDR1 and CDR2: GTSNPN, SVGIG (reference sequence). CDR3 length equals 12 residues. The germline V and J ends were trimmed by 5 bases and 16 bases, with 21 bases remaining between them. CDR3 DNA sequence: TGTGCCTGGGGAGCGGTACCTGGGGTGGGATTCTTC. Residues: CAWGAVPGVGFF.

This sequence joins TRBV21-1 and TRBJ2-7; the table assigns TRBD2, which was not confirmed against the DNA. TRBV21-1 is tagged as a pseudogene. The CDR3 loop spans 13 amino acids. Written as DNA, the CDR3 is TGTGCCAGCAGGGGGGGAGGGGGCTACGAGCAGTACTTC. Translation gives CASRGGGGYEQYF.

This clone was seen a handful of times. DNA of the CDR3: TGCGCCAGCAGCCAAGCCCGTGGCGGTCAGAACACCGGGGAGCTGTTTTTT. It translates to CASSQARGGQNTGELFF. The chain employs TRBV4-1 and TRBJ2-2; D unresolved. Germline lookup yields CDR1 MGHRA and CDR2 YSYEKL. This CDR3 spans 17 amino acids. V was trimmed by 1 base and J by 1 base, leaving 13 bases between them.

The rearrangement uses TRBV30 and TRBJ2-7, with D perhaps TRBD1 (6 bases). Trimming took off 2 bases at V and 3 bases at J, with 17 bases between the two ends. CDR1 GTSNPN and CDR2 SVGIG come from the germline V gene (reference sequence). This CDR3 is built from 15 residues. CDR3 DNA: TGTGCCTGGAGTACCCCCGAGACAGGCGGCTACGAGCAGTACTTC. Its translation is CAWSTPETGGYEQYF.

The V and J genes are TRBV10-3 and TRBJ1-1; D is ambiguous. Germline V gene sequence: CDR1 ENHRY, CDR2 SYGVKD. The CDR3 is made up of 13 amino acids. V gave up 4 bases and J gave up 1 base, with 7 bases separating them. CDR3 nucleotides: TGTGCCATCAGTGGGGCAACGAACACTGAAGCTTTCTTT. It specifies CAISGATNTEAFF.

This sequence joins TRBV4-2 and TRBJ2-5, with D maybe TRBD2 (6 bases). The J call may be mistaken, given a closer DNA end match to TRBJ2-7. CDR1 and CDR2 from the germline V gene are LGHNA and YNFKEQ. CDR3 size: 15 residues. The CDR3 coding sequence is TGTGCCAGCAGCCATCCGGGACTCAGCTCCTACGAGCAGTACTTC. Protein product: CASSHPGLSSYEQYF.

In nucleotides, the CDR3 is TGCGCCAGCAGCTTGGACCTAAGCTCTGGGGCCAACGTCCTGACTTTC. Translating it yields CASSLDLSSGANVLTF. This rearrangement joins TRBV5-1 to TRBJ2-6; D is undetermined. The CDR3 totals 16 residues. V lost 0 bases, J lost 0 bases, and 7 bases lay in between. Per germline, CDR1 SGHRS and CDR2 YFSETQ. The entire variable domain, with the rest obtained from reference TRBV5-1 and TRBJ2-6, is as follows: KAGVTQTPRYLIKTRGQQVTLSCSPISGHRSVSWYQQTPGQGLQFLFEYFSETQRNKGNFPGRFSGRQFSNSRSEMNVSTLELGDSALYLCASSLDLSSGANVLTFGAGSRLTVL.

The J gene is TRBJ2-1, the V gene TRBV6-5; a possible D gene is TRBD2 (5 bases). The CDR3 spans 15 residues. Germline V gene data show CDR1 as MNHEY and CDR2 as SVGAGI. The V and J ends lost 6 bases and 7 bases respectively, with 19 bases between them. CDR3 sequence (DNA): TGTGCCAGCAGCTCCCTGAGCGGCGACCTGAATGAGCAGTTCTTC. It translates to CASSSLSGDLNEQFF.

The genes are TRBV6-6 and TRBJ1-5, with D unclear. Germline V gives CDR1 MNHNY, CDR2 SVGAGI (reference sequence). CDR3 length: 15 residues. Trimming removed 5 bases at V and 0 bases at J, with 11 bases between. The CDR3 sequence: CASSPPDYSNQPQHF. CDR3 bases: TGTGCCAGCAGTCCCCCGGACTATAGCAATCAGCCCCAGCATTTT.

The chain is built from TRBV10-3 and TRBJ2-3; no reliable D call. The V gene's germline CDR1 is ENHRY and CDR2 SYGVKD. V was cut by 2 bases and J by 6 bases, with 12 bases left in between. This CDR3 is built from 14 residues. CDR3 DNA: TGTGCCATCAGTGAGCTAGGTTTTGTCGATACGCAGTATTTT. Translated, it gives CAISELGFVDTQYF.

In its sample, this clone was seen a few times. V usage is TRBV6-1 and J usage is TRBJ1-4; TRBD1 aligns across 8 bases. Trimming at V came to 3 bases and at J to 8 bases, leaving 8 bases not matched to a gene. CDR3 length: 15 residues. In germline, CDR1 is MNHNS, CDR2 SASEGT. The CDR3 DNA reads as TGTGCCAGCAGTGAGAGGACAGGGCGAAAGGAAAAACTGTTTTTT. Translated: CASSERTGRKEKLFF.

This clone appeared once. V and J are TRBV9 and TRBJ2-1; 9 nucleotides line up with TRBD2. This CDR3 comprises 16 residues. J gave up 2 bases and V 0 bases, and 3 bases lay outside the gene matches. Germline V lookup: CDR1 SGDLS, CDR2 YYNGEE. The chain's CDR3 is CASSVGTSDTYNEQFF. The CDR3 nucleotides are TGTGCCAGCAGCGTAGGGACTAGCGATACCTACAATGAGCAGTTCTTC.

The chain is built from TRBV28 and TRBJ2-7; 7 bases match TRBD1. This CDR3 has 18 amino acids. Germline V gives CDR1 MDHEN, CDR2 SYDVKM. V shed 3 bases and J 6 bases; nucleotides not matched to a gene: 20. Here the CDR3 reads CASSFYSTGSDLALEQYF. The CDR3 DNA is TGTGCCAGCAGTTTCTACTCGACAGGGTCGGATTTGGCCCTCGAGCAGTACTTC.

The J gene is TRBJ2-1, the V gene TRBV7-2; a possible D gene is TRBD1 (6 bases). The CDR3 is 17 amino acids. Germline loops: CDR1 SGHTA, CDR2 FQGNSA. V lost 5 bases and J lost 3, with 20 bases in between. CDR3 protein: CASSGGRGSESYNEQFF. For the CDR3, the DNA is TGTGCCAGCAGCGGGGGCCGGGGTAGCGAGAGCTACAATGAGCAGTTCTTC.

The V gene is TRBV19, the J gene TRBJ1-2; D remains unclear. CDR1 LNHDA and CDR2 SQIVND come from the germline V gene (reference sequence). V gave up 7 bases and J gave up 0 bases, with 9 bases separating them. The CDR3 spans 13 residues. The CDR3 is CASTRRANYGYTF. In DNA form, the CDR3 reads TGTGCCAGTACCCGAAGAGCTAACTATGGCTACACCTTC.

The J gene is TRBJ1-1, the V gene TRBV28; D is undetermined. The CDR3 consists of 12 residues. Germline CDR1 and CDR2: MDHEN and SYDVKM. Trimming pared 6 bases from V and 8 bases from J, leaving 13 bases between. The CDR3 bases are TGTGCCAGCAGCTTACCCCGGCGGGAAGCTTTCTTT. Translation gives CASSLPRREAFF.

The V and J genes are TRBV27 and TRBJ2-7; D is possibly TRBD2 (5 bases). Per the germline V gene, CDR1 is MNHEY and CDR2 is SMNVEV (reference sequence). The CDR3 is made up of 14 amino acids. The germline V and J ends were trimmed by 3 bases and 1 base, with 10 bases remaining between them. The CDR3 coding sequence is TGTGCCAGCAGTTTTCGGCGGGCGTCCTACGAGCAGTACTTC. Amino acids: CASSFRRASYEQYF.

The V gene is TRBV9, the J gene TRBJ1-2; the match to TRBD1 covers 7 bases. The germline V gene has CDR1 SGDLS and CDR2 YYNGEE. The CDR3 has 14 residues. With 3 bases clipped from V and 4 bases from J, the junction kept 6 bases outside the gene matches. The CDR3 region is CASSGLGQVYGYTF. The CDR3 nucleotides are TGTGCCAGCAGCGGGCTCGGACAGGTCTATGGCTACACCTTC.

CDR3: CASTGGDQETQYF. CDR3 nucleotide sequence: TGTGCCAGCACCGGGGGGGACCAAGAGACCCAGTACTTC. The chain couples TRBV6-7 to TRBJ2-5, with 8 positions matching TRBD2. TRBV6-7 is an ORF, and what it does is uncertain. The trim removed 7 bases at V and 0 bases at J, leaving 1 base unmatched. The CDR3 consists of 13 residues.